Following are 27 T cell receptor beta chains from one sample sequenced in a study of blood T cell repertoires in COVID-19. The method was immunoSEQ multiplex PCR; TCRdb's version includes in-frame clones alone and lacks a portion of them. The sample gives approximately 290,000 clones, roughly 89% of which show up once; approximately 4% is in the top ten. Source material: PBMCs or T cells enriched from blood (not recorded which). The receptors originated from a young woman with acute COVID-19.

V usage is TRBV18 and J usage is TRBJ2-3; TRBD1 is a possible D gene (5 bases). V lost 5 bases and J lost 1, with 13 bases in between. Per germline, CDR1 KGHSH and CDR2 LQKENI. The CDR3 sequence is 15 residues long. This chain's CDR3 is CASSRTTGGTDTQYF. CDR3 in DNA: TGTGCCAGCTCAAGGACCACAGGCGGCACAGATACGCAGTATTTT. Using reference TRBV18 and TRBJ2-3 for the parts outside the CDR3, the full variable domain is NAGVMQNPRHLVRRRGQEARLRCSPMKGHSHVYWYRQLPEEGLKFMVYLQKENIIDESGMPKERFSAEFPKEGPSILRIQQVVRGDSAAYFCASSRTTGGTDTQYFGPGTRLTVL.

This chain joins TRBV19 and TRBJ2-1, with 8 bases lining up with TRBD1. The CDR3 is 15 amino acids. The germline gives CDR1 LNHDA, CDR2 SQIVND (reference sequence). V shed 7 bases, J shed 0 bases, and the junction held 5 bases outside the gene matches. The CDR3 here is CASTPTGDSYNEQFF. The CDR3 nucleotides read TGTGCCAGTACCCCGACAGGGGACTCCTACAATGAGCAGTTCTTC.

In nucleotides, the CDR3 is TGTGCCACCAGTGACCGTCGACAGGGAGGCGAGCAGTACTTC. Translated, it gives CATSDRRQGGEQYF. The chain carries TRBV24-1 and TRBJ2-7, with a weak D call TRBD1 (7 bases). The germline gives CDR1 KGHDR, CDR2 SFDVKD. The CDR3 covers 14 residues. The V end lost 4 bases, the J end lost 6 bases, and 15 bases lay between the germline ends.

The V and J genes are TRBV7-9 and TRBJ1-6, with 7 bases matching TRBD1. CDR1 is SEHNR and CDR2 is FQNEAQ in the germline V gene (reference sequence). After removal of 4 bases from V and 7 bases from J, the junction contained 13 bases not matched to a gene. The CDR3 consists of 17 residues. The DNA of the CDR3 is TGTGCCAGCAGCTCGGACGGGGAACAGGGGTGGAATTCACCCCTCCACTTT. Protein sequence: CASSSDGEQGWNSPLHF.

The CDR3 reads CATANREDTQYF. CDR3 DNA sequence: TGTGCCACCGCAAACAGGGAAGATACGCAGTATTTT. The rearrangement joins TRBV24-1 to TRBJ2-3; D is possibly TRBD1 (6 bases). Trimming took 9 bases from V and 5 from J, leaving 11 bases between them. CDR3 length equals 12 residues. Germline CDR1 reads KGHDR; CDR2 reads SFDVKD.

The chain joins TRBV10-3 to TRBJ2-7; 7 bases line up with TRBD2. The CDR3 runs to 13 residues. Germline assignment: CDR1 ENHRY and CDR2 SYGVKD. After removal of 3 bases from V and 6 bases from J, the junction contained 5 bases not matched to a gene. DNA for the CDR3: TGTGCCATCAGTGATTTGCGGGAGTCCGAGCAGTACTTC. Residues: CAISDLRESEQYF.

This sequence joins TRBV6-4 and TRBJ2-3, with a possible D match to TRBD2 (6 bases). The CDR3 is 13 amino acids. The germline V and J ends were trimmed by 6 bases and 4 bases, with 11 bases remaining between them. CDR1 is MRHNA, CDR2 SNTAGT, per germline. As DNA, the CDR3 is TGTGCCAGCAGCCGGGAGAGGGCAGATACGCAGTATTTT. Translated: CASSRERADTQYF.

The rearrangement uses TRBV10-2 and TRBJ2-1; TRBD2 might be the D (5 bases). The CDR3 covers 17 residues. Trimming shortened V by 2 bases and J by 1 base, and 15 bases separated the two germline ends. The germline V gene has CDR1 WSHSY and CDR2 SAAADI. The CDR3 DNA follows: TGCGCCAGCAGTGAGAGGCTAGCAGTTGGGTCCTACAATGAGCAGTTCTTC. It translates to CASSERLAVGSYNEQFF.

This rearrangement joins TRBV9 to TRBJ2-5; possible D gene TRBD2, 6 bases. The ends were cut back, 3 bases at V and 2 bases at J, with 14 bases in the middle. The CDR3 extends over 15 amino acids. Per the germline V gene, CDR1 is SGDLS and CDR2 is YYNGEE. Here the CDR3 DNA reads TGTGCCAGCAGCGGGGGAGGACTGGCACAAGAGACCCAGTACTTC. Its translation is CASSGGGLAQETQYF.

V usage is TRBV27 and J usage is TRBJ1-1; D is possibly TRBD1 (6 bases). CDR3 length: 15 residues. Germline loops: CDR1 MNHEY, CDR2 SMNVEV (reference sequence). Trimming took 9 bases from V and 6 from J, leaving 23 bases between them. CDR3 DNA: TGTGCCAGTATCGTCCAACAGGGTATTGGAGCTGAAGCTTTCTTT. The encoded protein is CASIVQQGIGAEAFF.

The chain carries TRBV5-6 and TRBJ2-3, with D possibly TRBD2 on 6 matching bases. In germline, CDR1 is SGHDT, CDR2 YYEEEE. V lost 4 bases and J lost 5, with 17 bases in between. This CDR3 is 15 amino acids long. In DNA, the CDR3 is TGTGCCAGCAGCCCCATGCGGGGTAATCAAGATACGCAGTATTTT. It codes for CASSPMRGNQDTQYF.

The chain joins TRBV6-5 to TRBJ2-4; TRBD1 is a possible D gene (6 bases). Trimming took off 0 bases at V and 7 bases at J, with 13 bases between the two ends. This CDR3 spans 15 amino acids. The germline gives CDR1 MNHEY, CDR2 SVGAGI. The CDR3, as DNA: TGTGCCAGCAGTTACTCGGGACACCCCAGGAACATTCAGTACTTC. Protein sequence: CASSYSGHPRNIQYF.

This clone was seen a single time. The CDR3 protein is CASKDTGQGVEQYF. Written as DNA, the CDR3 is TGTGCCAGCAAGGACACGGGACAGGGGGTTGAGCAGTACTTC. The V call is TRBV11-3, the J call TRBJ2-7; 11 bases map to TRBD1. V lost 7 bases and J lost 7; bases outside the gene matches: 9. CDR3 length equals 14 residues. The germline V gene encodes CDR1 SGHNT and CDR2 YENEEA.

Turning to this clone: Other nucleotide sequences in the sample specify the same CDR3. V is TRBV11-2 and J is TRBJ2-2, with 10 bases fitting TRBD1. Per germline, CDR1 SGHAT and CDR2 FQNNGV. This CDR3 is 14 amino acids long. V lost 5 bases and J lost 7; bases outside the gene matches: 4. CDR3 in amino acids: CASSRQGAVGELFF. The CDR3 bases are TGTGCCAGCAGCAGACAGGGGGCCGTCGGGGAGCTGTTTTTT.

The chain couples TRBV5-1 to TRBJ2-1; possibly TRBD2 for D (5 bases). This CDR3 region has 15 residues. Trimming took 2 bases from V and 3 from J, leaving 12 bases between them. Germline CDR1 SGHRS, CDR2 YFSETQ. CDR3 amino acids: CASSFRGPLYNEQFF. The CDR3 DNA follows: TGCGCCAGCAGCTTTCGCGGGCCTCTCTACAATGAGCAGTTCTTC.

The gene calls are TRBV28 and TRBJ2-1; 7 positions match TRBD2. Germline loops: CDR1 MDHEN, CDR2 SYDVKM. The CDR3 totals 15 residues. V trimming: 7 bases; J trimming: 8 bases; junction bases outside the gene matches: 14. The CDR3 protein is CASTSTGEGSHEQFF. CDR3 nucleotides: TGTGCCAGCACCTCAACCGGGGAGGGCAGTCATGAGCAGTTCTTC.

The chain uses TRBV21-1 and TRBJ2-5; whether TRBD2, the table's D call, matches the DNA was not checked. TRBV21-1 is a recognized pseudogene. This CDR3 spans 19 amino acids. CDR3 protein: CASSKGGLAGGPCQETQYF. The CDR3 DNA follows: TGTGCCAGCAGCAAAGGTGGGCTAGCGGGAGGGCCATGCCAAGAGACCCAGTACTTC.

CDR3 region: CAISASVGQDQGNQPQHF. DNA for the CDR3: TGTGCCATCAGTGCCTCTGTAGGACAGGATCAAGGCAATCAGCCCCAGCATTTT. V and J are TRBV10-3 and TRBJ1-5; TRBD1 aligns across 7 bases. This CDR3 comprises 18 residues. Germline loops: CDR1 ENHRY, CDR2 SYGVKD. Trimming removed 4 bases from V and 2 bases from J; junction bases left unmatched: 14.

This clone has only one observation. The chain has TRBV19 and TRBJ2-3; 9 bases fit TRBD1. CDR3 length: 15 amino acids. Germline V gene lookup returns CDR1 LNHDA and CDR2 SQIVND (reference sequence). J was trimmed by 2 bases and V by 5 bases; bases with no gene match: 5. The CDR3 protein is CASSFTGGSTDTQYF. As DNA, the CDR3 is TGTGCCAGTAGTTTCACAGGGGGCTCCACAGATACGCAGTATTTT.

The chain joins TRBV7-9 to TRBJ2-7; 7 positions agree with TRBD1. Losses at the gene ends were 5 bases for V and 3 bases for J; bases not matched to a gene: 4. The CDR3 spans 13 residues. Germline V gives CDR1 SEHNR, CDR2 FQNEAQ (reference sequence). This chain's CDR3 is CASSQGTVYEQYF. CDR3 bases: TGTGCCAGCAGCCAAGGGACAGTCTACGAGCAGTACTTC.

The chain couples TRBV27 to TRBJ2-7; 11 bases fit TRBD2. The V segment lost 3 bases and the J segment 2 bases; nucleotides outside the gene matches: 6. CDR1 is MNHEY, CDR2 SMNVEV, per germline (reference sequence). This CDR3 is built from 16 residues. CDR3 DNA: TGTGCCAGCAGTTTCTATAGCGGGAGGGCGACCTACGAGCAGTACTTC. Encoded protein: CASSFYSGRATYEQYF.

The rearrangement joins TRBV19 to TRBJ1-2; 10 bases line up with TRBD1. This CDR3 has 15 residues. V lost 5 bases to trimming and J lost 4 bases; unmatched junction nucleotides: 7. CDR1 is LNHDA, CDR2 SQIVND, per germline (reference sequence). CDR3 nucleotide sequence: TGTGCCAGTAGTGCCGACAGGGGGCGGGTCTATGGCTACACCTTC. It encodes CASSADRGRVYGYTF.

The CDR3 DNA reads TGTGCCAGCTCACCACCGGGACTAGCGTCCTACAATGAGCAGTTCTTC. Its translation: CASSPPGLASYNEQFF. J is TRBJ2-1 and V is TRBV18, with 10 bases lining up with TRBD2. V shed 0 bases and J 1 base; nucleotides not matched to a gene: 0. This CDR3 has 16 amino acids. CDR1 and CDR2 (germline): KGHSH, LQKENI.

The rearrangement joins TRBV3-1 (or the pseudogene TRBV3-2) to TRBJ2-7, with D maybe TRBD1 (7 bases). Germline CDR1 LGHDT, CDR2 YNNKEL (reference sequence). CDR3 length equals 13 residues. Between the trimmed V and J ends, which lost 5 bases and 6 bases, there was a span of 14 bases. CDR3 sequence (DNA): TGTGCCAGCAGCTCGCAGGGGGGTGGCGAGCAGTACTTC. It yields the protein CASSSQGGGEQYF.

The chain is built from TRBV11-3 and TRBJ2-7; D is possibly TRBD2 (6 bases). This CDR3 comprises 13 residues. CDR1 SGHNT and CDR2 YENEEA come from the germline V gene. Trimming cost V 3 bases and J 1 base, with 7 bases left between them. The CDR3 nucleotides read TGTGCCAGCAGCTTTAGCGGTTCCTACGAGCAGTACTTC. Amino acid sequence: CASSFSGSYEQYF.

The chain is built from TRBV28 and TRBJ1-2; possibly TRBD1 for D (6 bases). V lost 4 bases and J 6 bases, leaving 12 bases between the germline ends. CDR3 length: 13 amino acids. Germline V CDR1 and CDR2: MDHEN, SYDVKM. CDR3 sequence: CASSSINRDGYTF. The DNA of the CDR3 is TGTGCCAGCAGTTCGATCAACAGGGATGGCTACACCTTC.

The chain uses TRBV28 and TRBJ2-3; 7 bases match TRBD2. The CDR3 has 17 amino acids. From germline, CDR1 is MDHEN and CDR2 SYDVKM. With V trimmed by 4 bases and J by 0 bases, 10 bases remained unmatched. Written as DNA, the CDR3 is TGTGCCAGCAGTTCCTGGGGGAGGGTCCAAAGCACAGATACGCAGTATTTT. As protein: CASSSWGRVQSTDTQYF.